The 29 T cell receptor beta chains reported below all come from one sample, sequenced in a study of OX40 agonist ivuxolimab in advanced cancers. Assay used: immunoSEQ multiplex PCR; TCRdb lists only in-frame clones, some missing. The sample lists more than 80,000 clones; 91% were seen once. Sequencing was performed on CD4+ or CD8+ T cells sorted from blood, taken in a trial of the OX40 agonist ivuxolimab. The receptors here all came from an adult with an advanced solid tumor such as melanoma, head and neck, liver or kidney cancer.

This chain connects TRBV29-1 to TRBJ2-1; D is undetermined. V lost 3 bases and J 3 bases, leaving 3 bases between the germline ends. The CDR3 consists of 11 residues. Germline-derived CDR1 and CDR2 are SQVTM and ANQGSEA. CDR3 region: CSVDRYNEQFF. CDR3 DNA sequence: TGCAGCGTTGACCGCTACAATGAGCAGTTCTTC.

The gene calls are TRBV11-3 and TRBJ2-1; D tentatively reads TRBD1 or TRBD2 (5 bases each). Trimming stripped 5 bases from V and 0 bases from J, with 11 bases between. CDR3 length: 15 residues. Germline CDR1 reads SGHNT; CDR2 reads YENEEA. The CDR3 loop is CASSPRDGSYNEQFF. Written as DNA, the CDR3 is TGTGCCAGCAGCCCTCGGGACGGCTCCTACAATGAGCAGTTCTTC.

The V gene is TRBV20-1, the J gene TRBJ2-1; D not resolved. CDR1 and CDR2 (germline): DFQATT, SNEGSKA (reference sequence). V was shortened by 0 bases and J by 12 bases, with 9 bases between the two germline ends. The CDR3 is made up of 11 amino acids. The CDR3 here is CSARDLVWQFF. CDR3 in DNA: TGCAGTGCTAGAGATTTGGTGTGGCAGTTCTTC.

The chain has TRBV15 and TRBJ1-2; perhaps TRBD1 as D (5 bases). V shed 1 base and J shed 8 bases, with 11 bases lying between them. The CDR3 extends over 13 amino acids. Germline V gives CDR1 LNHNV, CDR2 YYDKDF (reference sequence). DNA of the CDR3: TGTGCCACCAGCAGAGCCGGGGCAGGGGGCTACACCTTC. Its protein product is CATSRAGAGGYTF.

V is TRBV11-2 and J is TRBJ2-1, with 13 nucleotides matching TRBD2. The CDR3 loop spans 18 amino acids. CDR1 and CDR2 from the germline V gene are SGHAT and FQNNGV. J was trimmed by 0 bases and V by 5 bases; bases with no gene match: 7. The CDR3 region is CASSNRLAGGVSYNEQFF. CDR3 nucleotide sequence: TGTGCCAGCAGCAACCGACTAGCGGGAGGTGTCTCCTACAATGAGCAGTTCTTC.

This sequence joins TRBV23-1 and TRBJ2-5; a weak D match, TRBD1 (8 bases). TRBV23-1 is an ORF, with its function uncertain. The CDR3 length is 13 residues. The CDR3 protein is CKLQGGRHGTQYF. Written as DNA, the CDR3 is TGCAAACTACAGGGGGGGCGGCATGGGACCCAGTACTTC.

V is TRBV10-3 and J is TRBJ2-2, with TRBD2 identical over 9 bases. V was pared by 10 bases and J by 1 base, with 7 bases of the junction left unmatched. Germline CDR1 is ENHRY and CDR2 is SYGVKD. The length of the CDR3 is 15 residues. The CDR3 bases are TGTGCCACAACGACTAGCGGAGGGAACACCGGGGAGCTGTTTTTT. Its protein product is CATTTSGGNTGELFF.

Only one count was recorded for this clone. The chain recombines TRBV5-4 with TRBJ2-2, with D maybe TRBD2 (6 bases). The CDR3 has 16 residues. The germline V gene encodes CDR1 SGHNT and CDR2 YYREEE (reference sequence). Trimming cost V 0 bases and J 0 bases, with 9 bases left between them. The CDR3 is CASSLAGRTNTGELFF. As DNA, the CDR3 is TGTGCCAGCAGCTTGGCAGGGAGGACGAACACCGGGGAGCTGTTTTTT.

V gene TRBV18 combines with J gene TRBJ2-1, with 10 bases aligning to TRBD2. J gave up 5 bases and V 0 bases, and 4 bases lay outside the gene matches. The CDR3 spans 16 residues. CDR1 is KGHSH and CDR2 is LQKENI in the germline V gene. CDR3 sequence: CASSPPASGRDNEQFF. Here the CDR3 DNA reads TGTGCCAGCTCACCACCCGCTAGCGGGAGAGACAATGAGCAGTTCTTC.

The chain carries TRBV7-2 and TRBJ1-5; D uncertain. The CDR3 consists of 15 residues. V gave up 3 bases and J gave up 2 bases, with 11 bases separating them. Germline lookup yields CDR1 SGHTA and CDR2 FQGNSA. The CDR3 loop is CASSLGSRGNQPQHF. The CDR3 DNA follows: TGTGCCAGCAGCTTGGGGAGCCGGGGCAATCAGCCCCAGCATTTT.

The chain is built from TRBV10-2 and TRBJ2-7, with D possibly being TRBD1 (5 bases). V was clipped by 9 bases and J by 4 bases, with 19 bases between them. The CDR3 is 14 amino acids. CDR1 is WSHSY, CDR2 SAAADI, per germline. This CDR3 reads CASLDTRSSYEQYF. CDR3 nucleotides: TGCGCCAGTCTGGACACCCGTTCTTCTTACGAGCAGTACTTC.

V is TRBV10-3 and J is TRBJ2-2, with D unclear. V lost 2 bases and J 1 base, leaving 11 bases between the germline ends. Germline-derived CDR1 and CDR2 are ENHRY and SYGVKD. The CDR3 is 16 amino acids. CDR3 bases: TGTGCCATCAGTGAGGGTAGTTCCTTGAACACCGGGGAGCTGTTTTTT. It is translated as CAISEGSSLNTGELFF.

The chain carries TRBV11-3 and TRBJ2-7, with a tentative D call TRBD1 (6 bases). This CDR3 contains 14 residues. Per germline, CDR1 SGHNT and CDR2 YENEEA. Trimming took off 2 bases at V and 7 bases at J, with 15 bases between the two ends. Here the CDR3 DNA reads TGTGCCAGCAGCTTAAGCCGAGGGGGTGTGGAGCAGTACTTC. Translated: CASSLSRGGVEQYF.

The rearrangement links TRBV9 to TRBJ2-1; 9 bases agree with TRBD2. Germline V gene sequence: CDR1 SGDLS, CDR2 YYNGEE. CDR3 length equals 16 residues. J lost 9 bases, V lost 0 bases, and 10 bases had no gene match. The CDR3 DNA is TGTGCCAGCAGCGTAGAGGGCGGGAGGGCCCCCGGTGAGCAGTTCTTC. Amino acid sequence: CASSVEGGRAPGEQFF. The complete variable domain, with remaining parts taken from reference TRBV9 and TRBJ2-1, reads DSGVTQTPKHLITATGQRVTLRCSPRSGDLSVYWYQQSLDQGLQFLIQYYNGEERAKGNILERFSAQQFPDLHSELNLSSLELGDSALYFCASSVEGGRAPGEQFFGPGTRLTVL.

The chain is built from TRBV15 and TRBJ1-1, with D tentatively TRBD1 (5 bases). The germline V and J ends were trimmed by 7 bases and 0 bases, with 9 bases remaining between them. Germline CDR1 LNHNV, CDR2 YYDKDF (reference sequence). The CDR3 is 13 residues long. CDR3 residues: CATTEDMNTEAFF. The CDR3 region has the DNA TGTGCCACCACCGAGGACATGAACACTGAAGCTTTCTTT.

The chain is built from TRBV6-6 and TRBJ2-7, with TRBD1 matching over 9 bases. Per the germline V gene, CDR1 is MNHNY and CDR2 is SVGAGI (reference sequence). CDR3 length equals 13 residues. The ends lost 6 bases at V and 4 bases at J; junction bases unmatched: 4. The CDR3, as DNA: TGTGCCAGCAGCCTAGACAGGGGGTACGAGCAGTACTTC. Protein: CASSLDRGYEQYF.

This clone was seen only once. This sequence joins TRBV7-2 and TRBJ2-7; 12 bases match TRBD2. Germline lookup yields CDR1 SGHTA and CDR2 FQGNSA. V lost 4 bases, J lost 3 bases, and 1 base stayed unmatched. The CDR3 spans 14 residues. The chain's CDR3 is CASSSGLAGYEQYF. Here the CDR3 DNA reads TGTGCCAGCAGCTCGGGACTAGCGGGCTACGAGCAGTACTTC.

The gene calls are TRBV6-1 and TRBJ2-3, with a tentative D call TRBD2 (6 bases). Germline V gene lookup returns CDR1 MNHNS and CDR2 SASEGT. Trimming cost V 5 bases and J 0 bases, with 12 bases left between them. CDR3 size: 15 residues. The CDR3 DNA reads TGTGCCAGCAGTCGAGGAGGGCTTAGCACAGATACGCAGTATTTT. Its translation: CASSRGGLSTDTQYF.

The chain links TRBV5-4 to TRBJ2-5, with 9 positions matching TRBD1. The CDR3 spans 14 residues. Looked up from germline, CDR1 is SGHNT and CDR2 is YYREEE (reference sequence). Trimming took 5 bases from V and 5 from J; bases not matched to a gene: 7. The chain's CDR3 is CASSSGTGSETQYF. The CDR3 region has the DNA TGTGCCAGCAGTTCCGGGACAGGGTCTGAGACCCAGTACTTC.

This chain links TRBV28 with TRBJ2-7; 12 positions match TRBD2. The CDR3 length is 15 residues. Germline CDR1 is MDHEN and CDR2 is SYDVKM. The trim removed 6 bases at V and 3 bases at J, leaving 6 bases unmatched. The CDR3, as DNA: TGTGCCAGCAGCCCCGCGACTAGCGGGGGCTACGAGCAGTACTTC. Translating gives CASSPATSGGYEQYF.

CDR3 in amino acids: CASGPGELFF. In DNA form, the CDR3 reads TGTGCCAGCGGCCCCGGGGAGCTGTTTTTT. The chain joins TRBV28 to TRBJ2-2; no clear D gene. V was shortened by 8 bases and J by 6 bases, with 4 bases between the two germline ends. Germline V gene lookup returns CDR1 MDHEN and CDR2 SYDVKM. The CDR3 spans 10 residues. The full variable domain, in which reference TRBV28 and TRBJ2-2 provide the parts outside the CDR3, is DVKVTQSSRYLVKRTGEKVFLECVQDMDHENMFWYRQDPGLGLRLIYFSYDVKMKEKGDIPEGYSVSREKKERFSLILESASTNQTSMYLCASGPGELFFGEGSRLTVL.

This clone was recorded only once. This chain connects TRBV5-1 to TRBJ1-2; maybe TRBD1 (5 bases). V was trimmed by 4 bases and J by 4 bases, leaving 11 bases between them. The CDR3 extends over 13 amino acids. CDR1 SGHRS and CDR2 YFSETQ come from the germline V gene. Here the CDR3 DNA reads TGCGCCAGCAGCGAGGGGCCTACCTATGGCTACACCTTC. This encodes CASSEGPTYGYTF.

This chain links TRBV5-1 with TRBJ1-1; a possible D gene is TRBD1 (5 bases). V was shortened by 1 base and J by 3 bases, with 25 bases between the two germline ends. Germline V gene lookup returns CDR1 SGHRS and CDR2 YFSETQ. CDR3 size: 19 residues. CDR3 in amino acids: CASSLRVQGLRMRDTEAFF. CDR3 in DNA: TGCGCCAGCAGCTTGAGGGTCCAGGGTCTTAGGATGCGAGACACTGAAGCTTTCTTT.

V usage is TRBV7-2 and J usage is TRBJ2-2, with unresolved D. The CDR3 runs to 14 residues. With 3 bases removed from V and 5 bases from J, the gap between germline ends came to 10 bases. In germline, CDR1 is SGHTA, CDR2 FQGNSA. The CDR3 DNA reads as TGTGCCAGCAGCTTGAGTTGGGTTACCGGGGAGCTGTTTTTT. Its protein is CASSLSWVTGELFF.

The rearrangement uses TRBV7-2 and TRBJ1-3; 7 bases fit TRBD1. The germline CDR1 and CDR2 sequences are SGHTA and FQGNSA. The CDR3 covers 16 residues. Trimming removed 3 bases from V and 0 bases from J; junction bases left unmatched: 5. CDR3 sequence reads: CASSLRGQISGNTIYF. CDR3 in DNA: TGTGCCAGCAGCTTGAGGGGGCAGATCTCTGGAAACACCATATATTTT.

This sequence joins TRBV5-4 and TRBJ2-2, with D hard to call. The germline CDR1 and CDR2 sequences are SGHNT and YYREEE (reference sequence). CDR3 size: 14 residues. V lost 0 bases and J 0 bases, leaving 3 bases between the germline ends. The CDR3 DNA sequence: TGTGCCAGCAGCTTGGAACCGAACACCGGGGAGCTGTTTTTT. Translated: CASSLEPNTGELFF.

V is TRBV18 and J is TRBJ2-7; unclear D gene. CDR1 and CDR2 (germline): KGHSH, LQKENI. The V end lost 5 bases, the J end lost 6 bases, and 8 bases lay between the germline ends. The CDR3 spans 11 residues. The CDR3 region is CASSERFEQYF. The CDR3 DNA is TGTGCCAGCTCAGAGAGATTCGAGCAGTACTTC.

This CDR3 reads CASSLQVGLAGEQYF. The CDR3 bases are TGTGCCAGCAGCTTACAAGTCGGACTAGCGGGCGAGCAGTACTTC. The rearrangement uses TRBV7-2 and TRBJ2-7, with 11 nucleotides matching TRBD2. The V and J ends lost 2 bases and 6 bases, in that order; junction bases with no gene match: 6. This CDR3 contains 15 residues. Per the germline V gene, CDR1 is SGHTA and CDR2 is FQGNSA.

CDR3 in DNA: TGTGCCAGCAGTTTACCGGGACAGGGGTCCTACAATGAGCAGTTCTTC. It specifies CASSLPGQGSYNEQFF. The chain combines TRBV28 with TRBJ2-1; 10 positions agree with TRBD1. Germline assignment: CDR1 MDHEN and CDR2 SYDVKM. Losses at the gene ends were 2 bases for V and 1 base for J; bases not matched to a gene: 2. The CDR3 is 16 amino acids. Together with reference TRBV28 and TRBJ2-1, the CDR3 gives the full variable domain: DVKVTQSSRYLVKRTGEKVFLECVQDMDHENMFWYRQDPGLGLRLIYFSYDVKMKEKGDIPEGYSVSREKKERFSLILESASTNQTSMYLCASSLPGQGSYNEQFFGPGTRLTVL.